This paragraph covers one T cell receptor (beta chain) sequence. The antigen is unknown. The sample is drawn from a study of human versus mouse CDR3 diversity and MHC coevolution. Findings and caveats of the study: Human T cells underwent selection on 6 or 7 different MHC II alleles. The lowest clonal inequality scores came from two of three human donors.

Profiled with immunoSEQ multiplex PCR; TCRdb holds only in-frame clones, not every one. There are 80,000 or so clones in the sample; just under 95% occur only once, and around 1.3% lies in the top ten. Cells were CD45RO-negative CD62L-positive naive CD4 T cells sorted from PBMCs. The receptor was isolated from a person between 25 and 70 years old in good health. Sequencing was done on a sample of naive CD4+ T cells from blood. The subset was: CD45RO-negative CD62L-positive naive CD4 T cells.

The chain's CDR3 is CASSLSRGSSTDTQYF. The CDR3 DNA sequence: TGCGCCAGCAGCCTCTCCAGGGGTTCTAGCACAGATACGCAGTATTTT. The chain uses TRBV4-3 and TRBJ2-3, with a tentative D call TRBD1 (6 bases). V was trimmed by 4 bases and J by 0 bases, leaving 14 bases between them. The CDR3 is 16 amino acids. The germline CDR1 and CDR2 sequences are LGHNA and YSLEER.